These T cell receptor beta chains were read from a single sample in a study of Ad26.COV2.S vaccination and SARS-CoV-2 variants. Some clones are missing from TCRdb's copy, which holds only in-frame ones; the method was immunoSEQ multiplex PCR. This sample has about 320,000 clones, with around 84% found just once. Source: peripheral blood, taken in a trial of Ad26.COV2.S vaccine versus placebo. These receptors were obtained from a person aged 18-60 years who received the Ad26.COV2.S COVID-19 vaccine or a placebo. Both conserved end residues are part of each CDR3. D genes are given only for firm matches. Expanded clones are given a class, and other clones once, few, many or no size at all.

d_call: -
j_call: TRBJ2-2
cdr3_length: 14
v_call: TRBV11-2
clone_size: once
cdr3_nt: TGTGCCAGCAGCCAGGTTTCGAACACCGGGGAGCTGTTTTTT
cdr3_aa: CASSQVSNTGELFF

d_call: -
j_call: TRBJ1-2
cdr3_length: 16
v_call: TRBV30
clone_size: -
cdr3_nt: TGTGCCTGGAGTGTACGGGGGGCCGCAGCGTTTGAGGGCTACACCTTC
cdr3_aa: CAWSVRGAAAFEGYTF

d_call: -
j_call: TRBJ1-5
cdr3_length: 16
v_call: TRBV19
clone_size: -
cdr3_nt: TGTGCCAGTAGTATAGAGGCAGGGGTGGTCAATCAGCCCCAGCATTTT
cdr3_aa: CASSIEAGVVNQPQHF

d_call: -
j_call: TRBJ2-1
cdr3_length: 16
v_call: TRBV6-6
clone_size: -
cdr3_nt: TGTGCCAGCAGTTATCGGGCGGGGCGCTCCTACAATGAGCAGTTCTTC
cdr3_aa: CASSYRAGRSYNEQFF

d_call: -
j_call: TRBJ1-4
cdr3_length: 15
v_call: TRBV6-2/TRBV6-3
clone_size: -
cdr3_nt: TGTGCCAGCAGTTATCTGGGGGCGCCGTGGGAAAAACTGTTTTTT
cdr3_aa: CASSYLGAPWEKLFF

d_call: -
j_call: TRBJ1-2
cdr3_length: 13
v_call: TRBV5-4
clone_size: -
cdr3_nt: TGTGCCAGCAGCTTAAGTCGTGGGAATGGCTACACCTTC
cdr3_aa: CASSLSRGNGYTF

d_call: TRBD1
j_call: TRBJ1-1
cdr3_length: 14
v_call: TRBV6-6
clone_size: -
cdr3_nt: TGTGCCAGCAGCCGTAGGGGGCGCGGGACTGAAGCTTTCTTT
cdr3_aa: CASSRRGRGTEAFF

d_call: -
j_call: TRBJ1-2
cdr3_length: 15
v_call: TRBV6-1
clone_size: -
cdr3_nt: TGTGCCAGCAGTGATAATCGGGGGTTGGGATATGGCTACACCTTC
cdr3_aa: CASSDNRGLGYGYTF

d_call: -
j_call: TRBJ2-7
cdr3_length: 15
v_call: TRBV18
clone_size: -
cdr3_nt: TGTGCCAGCTCACCACACCCCGAGGGGTTCTACGAGCAGTACTTC
cdr3_aa: CASSPHPEGFYEQYF

d_call: -
j_call: TRBJ1-1
cdr3_length: 13
v_call: TRBV2
clone_size: -
cdr3_nt: TGTGCCAGCAGAGGGGGGTTGAACACTGAAGCTTTCTTT
cdr3_aa: CASRGGLNTEAFF

d_call: -
j_call: TRBJ2-1
cdr3_length: 16
v_call: TRBV7-7
clone_size: -
cdr3_nt: TGTGCCAGCAGCCCAAACGTGGCAGGGGCAGCCAATGAGCAGTTCTTC
cdr3_aa: CASSPNVAGAANEQFF

d_call: -
j_call: TRBJ1-4
cdr3_length: 14
v_call: TRBV10-3
clone_size: -
cdr3_nt: TGTGCCATCAGTGAGTCGAAGAACAGGGCGCAACTGTTTTTT
cdr3_aa: CAISESKNRAQLFF

d_call: TRBD2
j_call: TRBJ2-2
cdr3_length: 15
v_call: TRBV7-2
clone_size: -
cdr3_nt: TGTGCCAGCAGCTTACGGGGGGTCTTCACCGGGGAGCTGTTTTTT
cdr3_aa: CASSLRGVFTGELFF

d_call: TRBD1
j_call: TRBJ1-1
cdr3_length: 15
v_call: TRBV19
clone_size: -
cdr3_nt: TGTGCCAGTAGACGACGGGACAGGGGCGACACTGAAGCTTTCTTT
cdr3_aa: CASRRRDRGDTEAFF

d_call: -
j_call: TRBJ1-4
cdr3_length: 14
v_call: TRBV5-1
clone_size: -
cdr3_nt: TGCGCCAGCAGCCCATCGGGACAAAATGAAAAACTGTTTTTT
cdr3_aa: CASSPSGQNEKLFF

d_call: -
j_call: TRBJ1-1
cdr3_length: 14
v_call: TRBV11-2
clone_size: few
cdr3_nt: TGTGCCAGCAGCTTAGGCAGAGATAACACTGAAGCTTTCTTT
cdr3_aa: CASSLGRDNTEAFF

d_call: -
j_call: TRBJ2-2
cdr3_length: 17
v_call: TRBV4-3
clone_size: -
cdr3_nt: TGCGCCAGCAGCCAAGAGGATGGCCCAGGGAGTACCGGGGAGCTGTTTTTT
cdr3_aa: CASSQEDGPGSTGELFF

d_call: TRBD2
j_call: TRBJ2-5
cdr3_length: 13
v_call: TRBV3-1/TRBV3-2
clone_size: -
cdr3_nt: TGTGCCAGCAGCCCGGGACTAGTCGAGACCCAGTACTTC
cdr3_aa: CASSPGLVETQYF

d_call: -
j_call: TRBJ1-1
cdr3_length: 16
v_call: TRBV4-3
clone_size: -
cdr3_nt: TGCGCCAGCAGCCAAGATACGGGGAGCCCTTTAAGAGAAGCTTTCTTT
cdr3_aa: CASSQDTGSPLREAFF

d_call: TRBD1
j_call: TRBJ1-1
cdr3_length: 13
v_call: TRBV6-4
clone_size: -
cdr3_nt: TGTGCCAGCAGCCCGGACAGGTATAGGGAAGCTTTCTTT
cdr3_aa: CASSPDRYREAFF

d_call: -
j_call: TRBJ1-1
cdr3_length: 13
v_call: TRBV30
clone_size: -
cdr3_nt: TGTGCCTGGAGTGTAACGATGAACACTGAAGCTTTCTTT
cdr3_aa: CAWSVTMNTEAFF

d_call: -
j_call: TRBJ2-3
cdr3_length: 11
v_call: TRBV20-1
clone_size: once
cdr3_nt: TGCAGTGCGCCTAGCACAGATACGCAGTATTTT
cdr3_aa: CSAPSTDTQYF

d_call: -
j_call: TRBJ1-6
cdr3_length: 16
v_call: TRBV6-1
clone_size: once
cdr3_nt: TGTGCCAGCAGTGAACAGCCACCTTCGACAGGTTCACCCCTCCACTTT
cdr3_aa: CASSEQPPSTGSPLHF

d_call: -
j_call: TRBJ1-6
cdr3_length: 14
v_call: TRBV6-5
clone_size: -
cdr3_nt: TGTGCCAGCAGTTACCGACGCGGAAATTCACCCCTCCACTTT
cdr3_aa: CASSYRRGNSPLHF

d_call: -
j_call: TRBJ1-4
cdr3_length: 13
v_call: TRBV18
clone_size: once
cdr3_nt: TGTGCCAGCACAGTAACTGCTAATGAAAAACTGTTTTTT
cdr3_aa: CASTVTANEKLFF

d_call: -
j_call: TRBJ1-5
cdr3_length: 16
v_call: TRBV4-3
clone_size: -
cdr3_nt: TGCGCCAGCAGCCAAGATCTGCGGTACGGCAATCAGCCCCAGCATTTT
cdr3_aa: CASSQDLRYGNQPQHF

d_call: -
j_call: TRBJ2-2
cdr3_length: 16
v_call: TRBV5-6
clone_size: -
cdr3_nt: TGTGCCAGCAGCTTGGTTGGGGCAGCGAACACCGGGGAGCTGTTTTTT
cdr3_aa: CASSLVGAANTGELFF

d_call: -
j_call: TRBJ1-1
cdr3_length: 14
v_call: TRBV29-1
clone_size: -
cdr3_nt: TGCAGCGTTGGTCAGGGTAGCCTGAACACTGAAGCTTTCTTT
cdr3_aa: CSVGQGSLNTEAFF

d_call: -
j_call: TRBJ2-3
cdr3_length: 13
v_call: TRBV6-6
clone_size: -
cdr3_nt: TGTGCCAGCAGTTACCGGGATTCAGATACGCAGTATTTT
cdr3_aa: CASSYRDSDTQYF

d_call: -
j_call: TRBJ1-6
cdr3_length: 13
v_call: TRBV12-3/TRBV12-4
clone_size: -
cdr3_nt: TGTGCCAGCAGTTCACAGGGTCAATCACCCCTCCACTTT
cdr3_aa: CASSSQGQSPLHF

d_call: -
j_call: TRBJ1-3
cdr3_length: 15
v_call: TRBV25-1
clone_size: many
cdr3_nt: TGTGCCAGCAGTGAAGAGTGGGGCGAAGAGAACACCATATATTTT
cdr3_aa: CASSEEWGEENTIYF

d_call: TRBD1
j_call: TRBJ2-7
cdr3_length: 17
v_call: TRBV15
clone_size: -
cdr3_nt: TGTGCCACCAGCAGAGATTTAGGGACAGGCCTTTCCTACGAGCAGTACTTC
cdr3_aa: CATSRDLGTGLSYEQYF

d_call: -
j_call: TRBJ1-2
cdr3_length: 15
v_call: TRBV4-1
clone_size: -
cdr3_nt: TGCGCCAGCAGGGCCGCCGGGACGGCGAAAGATGGCTACACCTTC
cdr3_aa: CASRAAGTAKDGYTF

d_call: -
j_call: TRBJ1-6
cdr3_length: 17
v_call: TRBV18
clone_size: -
cdr3_nt: TGTGCCAGCTCGTCGAGGGGCTGGAGACAGGATAATTCACCCCTCCACTTT
cdr3_aa: CASSSRGWRQDNSPLHF

d_call: -
j_call: TRBJ1-1
cdr3_length: 14
v_call: TRBV5-4
clone_size: -
cdr3_nt: TGTGCCAGCAGCTTGGAGGGTACGGCGACTGAAGCTTTCTTT
cdr3_aa: CASSLEGTATEAFF

d_call: -
j_call: TRBJ1-1
cdr3_length: 15
v_call: TRBV6-5
clone_size: -
cdr3_nt: TGTGCCAGCCGAAGGGAGGGACGGGTGAACACTGAAGCTTTCTTT
cdr3_aa: CASRREGRVNTEAFF

d_call: -
j_call: TRBJ1-2
cdr3_length: 13
v_call: TRBV5-6
clone_size: -
cdr3_nt: TGTGCCAGCAGCTTGGAAGTACTTTATGGCTACACCTTC
cdr3_aa: CASSLEVLYGYTF

d_call: -
j_call: TRBJ2-5
cdr3_length: 15
v_call: TRBV18
clone_size: -
cdr3_nt: TGTGCCAGCTCACCAGATGACAGGAGGCAAGAGACCCAGTACTTC
cdr3_aa: CASSPDDRRQETQYF

d_call: -
j_call: TRBJ2-5
cdr3_length: 17
v_call: TRBV27
clone_size: -
cdr3_nt: TGTGCCAGCAGTCGTGGAGGCAGGGGAGGTTTTCAAGAGACCCAGTACTTC
cdr3_aa: CASSRGGRGGFQETQYF